This T cell receptor beta chain came from a study of cytomegalovirus exposure and HLA in healthy donors. Looking at the study overall: A preliminary data release comprised around 90 million unique TCRs obtained from HLA-typed donors.

Concerning this clone itself: What it binds is not known.

The PCR made use of 60 Vbeta and 13 Jbeta primers. Generated by immunoSEQ multiplex PCR, the TCRdb table keeps only in-frame clones and is missing some. The data show roughly 170,000 clones, almost 85% seen once. Study-wide results and caveats: Later analysis identified a missense DCLRE1C variant that was linked to TCR beta V- and J-gene trimming. Presence/absence analyses assumed roughly uniform sequencing depth across donors.

V was pared by 6 bases and J by 3 bases, with 6 bases of the junction left unmatched. The CDR3 sequence is 14 residues long. Looked up from germline, CDR1 is LNHDA and CDR2 is SQIVND (reference sequence). As for the donors, each was a healthy bone marrow donor. The specimen sequenced was PBMCs. The sequence came from a man aged 30 to 45 in good health and CMV-seronegative. V is TRBV19 and J is TRBJ2-7; 9 nucleotides agree with TRBD1. The CDR3 DNA is TGTGCCAGTAGCCCAAAGGGACAGGGCTACGAGCAGTACTTC. It codes for CASSPKGQGYEQYF.